Listed below are T cell receptor beta chains from one sample, sequenced in a study of T cell responses to AZD1222 COVID-19 vaccine. Measured with immunoSEQ multiplex PCR; TCRdb has only the in-frame clones, and not every one. The sample lists about 260,000 clones; 90% to 95% were seen once. Sequenced material: peripheral blood, taken on day 0 of AZD1222 vaccination. These receptors were collected from an adult in good health. The CDR3 runs from the conserved cysteine through the conserved F or W. A D gene is named only where the DNA matches it firmly. Size values are once, few and many counts, or a class for expanded clones, and some rows have none.

>TRBJ2-3|-|-|TRBV7-8
TGTGCCAGCAGCCCAGGCCACCCTAGCACAGATACGCAGTATTTT
CASSPGHPSTDTQYF
>TRBJ2-1|-|TRBD2|TRBV11-2
TGTGCCAGCAGCTTCCCGTGGGGGCGGGGGGTTGGTGAGCAGTTCTTC
CASSFPWGRGVGEQFF
>TRBJ1-2|-|-|TRBV7-2
TGTGCCAGCAGCTTAGAGGTTGGGGATGGCTACACCTTC
CASSLEVGDGYTF
>TRBJ2-7|-|TRBD1|TRBV19
TGTGCCAGTAGTGTTCAACAGGGGGTTTCCTACGAGCAGTACTTC
CASSVQQGVSYEQYF
>TRBJ2-1|-|-|TRBV7-8
TGTGCCAGCACGGGGGCGTCCTACAATGAGCAGTTCTTC
CASTGASYNEQFF
>TRBJ2-3|-|-|TRBV2
TGTGCCAGCAGTGAAGGGACGCCTATCGCTTTTGTGGGGGCTGGAGATACGCAGTATTTT
CASSEGTPIAFVGAGDTQYF
>TRBJ2-2|-|-|TRBV3-1/TRBV3-2
TGTGCCAGCAGCCAAGAGAGGGTTGCGAACACCGGGGAGCTGTTTTTT
CASSQERVANTGELFF
>TRBJ1-1|-|-|TRBV6-5
TGTGCCAGTTTCAAGAACACTGAAGCTTTCTTT
CASFKNTEAFF
>TRBJ1-2|-|TRBD1|TRBV7-9
TGTGCCAGCAGCTTGGTCGACAGGGAAACTAACTATGGCTACACCTTC
CASSLVDRETNYGYTF
>TRBJ1-6|-|TRBD1|TRBV28
TGTGCCAGCAGTTGGGGGACAGGGTATTCACCCCTCCACTTT
CASSWGTGYSPLHF
>TRBJ1-1|-|-|TRBV11-2
TGTGCCAGCAGCCCCTCCGCAGGGAGGAACACTGAAGCTTTCTTT
CASSPSAGRNTEAFF
>TRBJ1-3|once|-|TRBV3-1/TRBV3-2
TGTGCCAGCAGCCATCTTGGGGACACCATATATTTT
CASSHLGDTIYF
>TRBJ1-6|once|-|TRBV7-9
TGTGCCAGCAGCTTAGCTGGAGACAGCTCGTCACCCCTCCACTTT
CASSLAGDSSSPLHF
>TRBJ2-7|-|-|TRBV27
TGTGCCAGCAGACGAGCCGGGAGAGGATACGAGCAGTACTTC
CASRRAGRGYEQYF
>TRBJ2-1|-|-|TRBV5-1
TGCGCCAGCAGCTCCTCTAGGGGGGGGTCCTACAATGAGCAGTTCTTC
CASSSSRGGSYNEQFF
>TRBJ2-3|-|TRBD2|TRBV7-9
TGTGCCAGCAGCTCTAGCGGGGGCACAGATACGCAGTATTTT
CASSSSGGTDTQYF
>TRBJ1-5|-|-|TRBV18
TGTGCCAGCTCTTTCCGGGGGACGCTGGGCGATCAGCCCCAGCATTTT
CASSFRGTLGDQPQHF
>TRBJ2-1|-|-|TRBV12-3/TRBV12-4
TGTGCCAGCAGTTTAGCGAGACGGGAGCAGTTCTTC
CASSLARREQFF
>TRBJ2-5|-|TRBD1|TRBV28
TGTGCCAGCAGGGGACAGAAAGGTCAAGAGACCCAGTACTTC
CASRGQKGQETQYF
>TRBJ2-1|-|-|TRBV14
TGTGCCAGCAGCCAGGTTAGCGCCAGTGAGCAGTTCTTC
CASSQVSASEQFF
>TRBJ1-1|-|-|TRBV11-2
TGTGCCAGCAGCTCTTTGAGGCGGGGTACGAACACTGAAGCTTTCTTT
CASSSLRRGTNTEAFF
>TRBJ1-2|-|-|TRBV6-1
TGTGCCAGCAGTGAAAACGGATACTATGGCTACACCTTC
CASSENGYYGYTF
>TRBJ1-2|-|-|TRBV20-1
TGCAGTGCCCCCCACAGTGGCTACACCTTC
CSAPHSGYTF
>TRBJ1-5|few|TRBD1|TRBV4-1
TGCGCCAGCAGCCAAGCCGGGGGACAGGGCGGCCAGCCCCAGCATTTT
CASSQAGGQGGQPQHF
>TRBJ1-1|-|TRBD1|TRBV2
TGTGCCAGCACTCAGACAGGGATAACTGAAGCTTTCTTT
CASTQTGITEAFF
>TRBJ2-7|-|-|TRBV7-8
TGTGCCAGCAGCTTAGAGGGGCCACGCTACGAGCAGTACTTC
CASSLEGPRYEQYF
>TRBJ2-3|-|-|TRBV24-1
TGTGCCACCAGTCGGGGAGGAGGTGGGACAGATACGCAGTATTTT
CATSRGGGGTDTQYF
>TRBJ1-2|-|-|TRBV28
TGTGCCAGCAGTTTAGGGTCGCTCTATGGCTACACCTTC
CASSLGSLYGYTF
>TRBJ2-4|-|TRBD2|TRBV23-1
TGCGCCAGCAGTCAATCTGGCGGGAGGGCCAAAAACATTCAGTACTTC
CASSQSGGRAKNIQYF
>TRBJ2-3|-|TRBD2|TRBV18
TGTGCCAGCTCACCGATGCTAGCGGGAGTCCAGGTAGATACGCAGTATTTT
CASSPMLAGVQVDTQYF